This T cell receptor beta chain was captured by sequencing in a study of blood T cell repertoires in COVID-19. About the research overall: Acute and convalescent COVID-19 specimens originated in the United States, Italy and Spain.

A few counts support this clone. The repertoire was sequenced with immunoSEQ multiplex PCR; TCRdb's copy has only in-frame clones and lacks some. Among under 75,000 clones, about 81% were seen once, and the ten largest hold more than 15%. The CDR3 covers 16 residues. Germline CDR1 is MDHEN and CDR2 is SYDVKM. The V end was cut by 5 bases, the J end by 0 bases, with 15 bases between. The chain links TRBV28 to TRBJ2-3, with TRBD2 as a possible D gene (6 bases). Sequencing was done on a sample of peripheral blood. The sequence derives from a man older than 75 with acute or convalescent COVID-19. The DNA of the CDR3 is TGTGCCAGCAGTCTAATGAGCGGGCTAAGCACAGATACGCAGTATTTT. Translated: CASSLMSGLSTDTQYF. The entire variable domain, with the rest obtained from reference TRBV28 and TRBJ2-3, is as follows: DVKVTQSSRYLVKRTGEKVFLECVQDMDHENMFWYRQDPGLGLRLIYFSYDVKMKEKGDIPEGYSVSREKKERFSLILESASTNQTSMYLCASSLMSGLSTDTQYFGPGTRLTVL.